The clone carrying this T cell receptor beta chain came up a few times. Germline-derived CDR1 and CDR2 are MNHNY and SVGAGI (reference sequence). V was pared by 2 bases and J by 1 base, with 14 bases between. This CDR3 comprises 17 residues. The data were obtained in a study of blood T cells in healthy people across ages. The use of a sample-barcoded 5' primer and a J-beta primer mix characterized a second PCR of 7 to 11 cycles. Each of the cDNA molecules was tagged by a template-switch adaptor with 12 random nucleotides. TCRdb reprocessed the 5' RACE reads via MiXCR and lists one record per CDR3 protein. Of about 560,000 distinct CDR3 sequences listed, approximately 26% are singletons. The same data also contributed to another study, on T cells of mothers and their children. In that study: A few healthy Caucasian mothers, along with their six children, were the donors. Over 9.5 million TCR beta CDR3 reads were obtained from each mother, and about 2.9 million from each child.

Specimen: blood. The TCR sequence derives from a boy younger than 10 in good health. This chain connects TRBV6-6 to TRBJ2-2; D is possibly TRBD2 (7 bases). The CDR3 loop reads CASSYPTGRVNTGELFF. The CDR3 DNA is TGTGCCAGCAGTTACCCCACAGGGAGGGTGAACACCGGGGAGCTGTTTTTT.